This TCR beta chain came from a study of T cells in Graves' hyperthyroidism and ophthalmopathy. There are 15 residues in the CDR3. The V and J ends lost 1 base and 6 bases, in that order; junction bases with no gene match: 6. From germline, CDR1 is SGHDN and CDR2 FVKESK. Using RNA transcripts as the source, TCR beta CDR3 regions were amplified. The HTBI primer set drove a first-round RT-PCR of the TCR CDR3. TCRdb itself ran the multiplex PCR reads through MiXCR, one entry per CDR3 protein. This sample has 490,000 or so distinct CDR3 sequences; roughly 21% occur once, and the top ten carry roughly 47%.

Specimen: blood. This TCR derives from a man in his forties or fifties with Graves' ophthalmopathy. The chain is built from TRBV14 and TRBJ2-7, with 10 bases lining up with TRBD1. CDR3 loop: CASSQVRTGGSEQYF. CDR3 coding DNA: TGTGCCAGCAGCCAAGTTAGGACAGGGGGGAGCGAGCAGTACTTC.